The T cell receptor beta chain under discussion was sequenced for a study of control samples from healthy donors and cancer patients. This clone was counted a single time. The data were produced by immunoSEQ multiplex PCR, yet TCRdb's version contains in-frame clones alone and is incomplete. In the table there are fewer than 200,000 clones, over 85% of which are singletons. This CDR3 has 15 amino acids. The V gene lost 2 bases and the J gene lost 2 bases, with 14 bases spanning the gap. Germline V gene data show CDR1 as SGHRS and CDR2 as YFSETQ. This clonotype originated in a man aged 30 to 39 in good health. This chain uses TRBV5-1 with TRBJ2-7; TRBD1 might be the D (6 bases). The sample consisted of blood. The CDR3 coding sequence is TGCGCCAGCAGCTTCGACCCACAGGGTCCCTACGAGCAGTACTTC. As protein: CASSFDPQGPYEQYF.